Listed below are T cell receptor beta chains from one sample, sequenced in a study of vaccination and CD4 T cells after COVID-19. TCRdb re-analysed the PCR reads in MiXCR, keeping a single row per CDR3 protein. The sample shows 11,000 to 15,000 distinct CDR3 sequences, around 55% of them seen only once. No antigen has been assigned to these receptors. Sequences were obtained from CD4+ T cells from blood, cultured in vitro. The origin of the receptors is a human donor who had recovered from COVID-19. Each CDR3 is given with its conserved first and last residue. Fields, in order: clone size, V gene, J gene, D gene, CDR3 protein, CDR3 DNA. D genes are given only for firm matches. Only part of the rows carry a size: once, few, many, or a class if the clone is expanded.

abundance: .; v_gene: TRBV20-1; j_gene: TRBJ1-2; d_gene: TRBD1; CDR3aa: CSASTDRGNMRIYGYTF; CDR3nt: TGCAGTGCTAGCACGGACAGGGGAAATATGCGGATATATGGCTACACCTTC
abundance: few; v_gene: TRBV5-1; j_gene: TRBJ2-3; d_gene: .; CDR3aa: CASSLAVGGTYTDTQYF; CDR3nt: TGCGCCAGCAGCTTGGCGGTTGGCGGGACCTACACAGATACGCAGTATTTT
abundance: .; v_gene: TRBV30; j_gene: TRBJ2-5; d_gene: .; CDR3aa: CAWSAQRETQYF; CDR3nt: TGTGCCTGGAGTGCACAACGTGAGACCCAGTACTTC
abundance: .; v_gene: TRBV5-4; j_gene: TRBJ1-2; d_gene: .; CDR3aa: CASSLAGPAGGYTF; CDR3nt: TGTGCCAGCAGCTTGGCCGGTCCGGCGGGGGGCTACACCTTC
abundance: .; v_gene: TRBV4-2; j_gene: TRBJ1-1; d_gene: .; CDR3aa: CASSQEGSPRGTEAFF; CDR3nt: TGTGCCAGCAGCCAAGAAGGGTCCCCCAGGGGCACTGAAGCTTTCTTT
abundance: few; v_gene: TRBV27; j_gene: TRBJ2-3; d_gene: TRBD2; CDR3aa: CASTSLAGDRTDTQYF; CDR3nt: TGTGCCAGCACTTCCCTAGCGGGAGATCGGACAGATACGCAGTATTTT
abundance: .; v_gene: TRBV20-1; j_gene: TRBJ1-5; d_gene: .; CDR3aa: CSARVGREDQPQHF; CDR3nt: TGCAGTGCTAGAGTGGGCAGGGAAGATCAGCCCCAGCATTTT
abundance: .; v_gene: TRBV21-1; j_gene: TRBJ1-2; d_gene: .; CDR3aa: CASSKARGARYGYTF; CDR3nt: TGTGCCAGCAGCAAAGCGCGGGGGGCCCGCTATGGCTACACCTTC
abundance: .; v_gene: TRBV20-1; j_gene: TRBJ2-5; d_gene: TRBD2; CDR3aa: CSARSSGSASGETQYF; CDR3nt: TGCAGTGCCCGCTCTAGCGGGAGTGCTTCTGGAGAGACCCAGTACTTC
abundance: once; v_gene: TRBV7-2; j_gene: TRBJ2-1; d_gene: .; CDR3aa: CASSLALYNEQFF; CDR3nt: TGTGCCAGCAGCTTAGCACTTTACAATGAGCAGTTCTTC
abundance: few; v_gene: TRBV7-2; j_gene: TRBJ1-5; d_gene: .; CDR3aa: CASSPNSNQPQHF; CDR3nt: TGTGCCAGCAGCCCGAATAGCAATCAGCCCCAGCATTTT
abundance: .; v_gene: TRBV7-3; j_gene: TRBJ2-5; d_gene: TRBD2; CDR3aa: CASSSQGGETQYF; CDR3nt: TGTGCCAGCAGCTCTCAGGGAGGGGAGACCCAGTACTTC
abundance: few; v_gene: TRBV27; j_gene: TRBJ2-7; d_gene: TRBD2; CDR3aa: CASSSGGSVYEQYF; CDR3nt: TGTGCCAGCAGTTCTGGCGGGAGTGTCTACGAGCAGTACTTC
abundance: .; v_gene: TRBV6-1; j_gene: TRBJ1-5; d_gene: .; CDR3aa: CASQTGVGNQPQHF; CDR3nt: TGTGCCAGCCAGACGGGGGTAGGCAATCAGCCCCAGCATTTT
abundance: few; v_gene: TRBV6-4; j_gene: TRBJ2-1; d_gene: .; CDR3aa: CASSDSAGSYNEQFF; CDR3nt: TGTGCCAGCAGTGACTCGGCGGGCTCCTACAATGAGCAGTTCTTC
abundance: .; v_gene: TRBV20-1; j_gene: TRBJ2-2; d_gene: TRBD2; CDR3aa: CSARDRTSGTSGELFF; CDR3nt: TGCAGTGCTAGAGATAGGACTAGCGGGACATCTGGGGAGCTGTTTTTT
abundance: .; v_gene: TRBV7-2; j_gene: TRBJ2-2; d_gene: TRBD2; CDR3aa: CASSSGLAYTGELFF; CDR3nt: TGTGCCAGCAGCTCGGGACTAGCCTACACCGGGGAGCTGTTTTTT
abundance: .; v_gene: TRBV5-1; j_gene: TRBJ1-4; d_gene: .; CDR3aa: CASSLGQNEKLFF; CDR3nt: TGCGCCAGCAGCTTGGGCCAGAATGAAAAACTGTTTTTT
abundance: few; v_gene: TRBV20-1; j_gene: TRBJ1-5; d_gene: .; CDR3aa: CSARRAFNQPQHF; CDR3nt: TGCAGTGCTCGCCGGGCCTTCAATCAGCCCCAGCATTTT
abundance: .; v_gene: TRBV15; j_gene: TRBJ2-7; d_gene: .; CDR3aa: CATSRDIVREQYF; CDR3nt: TGTGCCACCAGCAGAGACATTGTACGCGAGCAGTACTTC
abundance: few; v_gene: TRBV6-2/TRBV6-3; j_gene: TRBJ1-5; d_gene: .; CDR3aa: CASSYGLRESGQPQHF; CDR3nt: TGTGCCAGCAGCTATGGGCTTAGGGAATCCGGTCAGCCCCAGCATTTT
abundance: once; v_gene: TRBV11-2; j_gene: TRBJ2-5; d_gene: TRBD2; CDR3aa: CASSFVAGVGETQYF; CDR3nt: TGTGCCAGCAGCTTCGTAGCGGGAGTAGGGGAGACCCAGTACTTC
abundance: few; v_gene: TRBV6-1; j_gene: TRBJ1-2; d_gene: .; CDR3aa: CASSPEGGRGYTF; CDR3nt: TGTGCCAGCAGTCCCGAGGGGGGCCGTGGCTACACCTTC
abundance: .; v_gene: TRBV7-9; j_gene: TRBJ2-1; d_gene: .; CDR3aa: CASSLGRLGTLAYNEQFF; CDR3nt: TGTGCCAGCAGCTTAGGACGCTTGGGGACGTTAGCCTACAATGAGCAGTTCTTC
abundance: .; v_gene: TRBV20-1; j_gene: TRBJ1-1; d_gene: .; CDR3aa: CSAKKVGTSDNTEAFF; CDR3nt: TGCAGTGCTAAAAAGGTCGGGACATCCGACAACACTGAAGCTTTCTTT
abundance: .; v_gene: TRBV2; j_gene: TRBJ2-1; d_gene: .; CDR3aa: CASIIDPGLAPNEQFF; CDR3nt: TGTGCCAGCATTATAGATCCAGGGCTTGCTCCCAATGAGCAGTTCTTC
abundance: .; v_gene: TRBV4-1; j_gene: TRBJ2-3; d_gene: .; CDR3aa: CASSHVDTTDTQYF; CDR3nt: TGCGCCAGCAGCCATGTAGATACAACAGATACGCAGTATTTT
abundance: once; v_gene: TRBV23-1; j_gene: TRBJ2-5; d_gene: TRBD1; CDR3aa: CASRKQGRETQYF; CDR3nt: TGCGCCAGCAGGAAACAGGGGCGAGAGACCCAGTACTTC
abundance: once; v_gene: TRBV20-1; j_gene: TRBJ1-5; d_gene: .; CDR3aa: CSTYPEILGDDQPQHF; CDR3nt: TGCAGTACTTACCCGGAGATTCTGGGGGACGATCAGCCCCAGCATTTT
abundance: .; v_gene: TRBV19; j_gene: TRBJ2-3; d_gene: .; CDR3aa: CASSPVSSTDTQYF; CDR3nt: TGTGCCAGTAGTCCCGTCTCGAGCACAGATACGCAGTATTTT
abundance: few; v_gene: TRBV30; j_gene: TRBJ1-5; d_gene: .; CDR3aa: CAWSARGDQPQHF; CDR3nt: TGTGCCTGGAGTGCCAGGGGAGACCAGCCCCAGCATTTT
abundance: .; v_gene: TRBV7-9; j_gene: TRBJ1-4; d_gene: .; CDR3aa: CASSSDVKPNEKLFF; CDR3nt: TGTGCCAGCAGTTCCGACGTTAAACCTAATGAAAAACTGTTTTTT
abundance: .; v_gene: TRBV10-3; j_gene: TRBJ1-1; d_gene: TRBD1; CDR3aa: CAISETGVNTEAFF; CDR3nt: TGTGCCATCAGTGAGACAGGGGTGAACACTGAAGCTTTCTTT
abundance: few; v_gene: TRBV6-5; j_gene: TRBJ1-1; d_gene: .; CDR3aa: CASSYRHMNTEAFF; CDR3nt: TGTGCCAGCAGTTACAGACATATGAACACTGAAGCTTTCTTT
abundance: .; v_gene: TRBV30; j_gene: TRBJ2-5; d_gene: TRBD2; CDR3aa: CAWSERLAGGTQYF; CDR3nt: TGTGCCTGGAGCGAACGACTAGCGGGAGGGACCCAGTACTTC
abundance: .; v_gene: TRBV30; j_gene: TRBJ1-4; d_gene: TRBD1; CDR3aa: CAWSPPRTGINEKLFF; CDR3nt: TGTGCCTGGAGTCCCCCACGGACAGGGATTAATGAAAAACTGTTTTTT
abundance: .; v_gene: TRBV4-2; j_gene: TRBJ1-1; d_gene: .; CDR3aa: CASSQETGTTEAFF; CDR3nt: TGTGCCAGCAGCCAAGAAACAGGGACCACTGAAGCTTTCTTT
abundance: .; v_gene: TRBV20-1; j_gene: TRBJ2-6; d_gene: TRBD2; CDR3aa: CSASLGLAGAGANVLTF; CDR3nt: TGCAGTGCTAGTCTCGGACTAGCGGGAGCCGGGGCCAACGTCCTGACTTTC
abundance: few; v_gene: TRBV10-1; j_gene: TRBJ1-2; d_gene: .; CDR3aa: CASPHRQGVNYGYTF; CDR3nt: TGCGCCAGCCCCCACCGGCAAGGGGTTAACTATGGCTACACCTTC
abundance: few; v_gene: TRBV7-9; j_gene: TRBJ2-3; d_gene: TRBD2; CDR3aa: CASSLAAGWWLAGGRDTQYF; CDR3nt: TGTGCCAGCAGCTTAGCGGCAGGGTGGTGGCTAGCGGGAGGCCGAGATACGCAGTATTTT
abundance: .; v_gene: TRBV24-1; j_gene: TRBJ2-5; d_gene: .; CDR3aa: CATSDKDLGAETQYF; CDR3nt: TGTGCCACCAGTGATAAGGACCTAGGGGCCGAGACCCAGTACTTC